This T cell receptor (beta chain) was identified during a study of PD-1 blockade in classical Hodgkin lymphoma (dated by TCRdb to the early 2020s). About the investigation overall: Nivolumab dosing was 3 mg/kg intravenously every 2 weeks, continuing until either disease progression or unacceptable toxicity. The study used TCR beta sequencing and CyTOF to define a peripheral blood immune signature of response to PD-1 blockade in classical Hodgkin lymphoma.

The junction shows trimming of 2 bases on V and 3 bases on J, plus 11 bases between the germline ends. Based on the germline V gene, the CDR1 and CDR2 sequences are SGHRS and YFSETQ. The CDR3 covers 14 residues, taking in both the cysteine and the phenylalanine. Only CDR3 DNA remains: 42 bases, in frame from the first base. The time point tag for this specimen amounts to: cycle 4 day 1 (C4D1), after less than 7 weeks of nivolumab. Every trial patient had relapsed following autologous stem cell transplantation, and prior brentuximab vedotin exposure was what differed among cohorts A, B and C. The trial cohort comprised 56 patients with relapsed/refractory classical Hodgkin lymphoma whose best overall responses were complete response, partial response or progressive disease. Single-agent nivolumab was administered to trial patients in the multi-cohort phase II CheckMate 205 trial. Best overall response was determined by an independent review committee according to the 2007 International Working Group response criteria. Trial PBMCs were obtained immediately prior to nivolumab initiation (C1D1) and on therapy at cycle 2 day 1 and cycle 4 day 1. After peripheral blood was drawn into 8 mL Vacutainer Cell Preparation Tubes, PBMCs were isolated by centrifugation and then cryopreserved.

The Qiagen DNeasy kit was used to extract genomic DNA both from unsorted PBMCs and from the negatively selected CD4+ and CD8+ fractions. Using primers that anneal to V and J segments, immunoSEQ multiplex PCR amplified the TCR beta CDR3 regions. A synthetic immune receptor repertoire was used to minimize amplification bias, and any remaining bias was removed computationally after sequencing. In the paper's pipeline: Repertoire diversity was quantified as the Shannon entropy index using custom Python scripts. The unsorted, CD4+ and CD8+ repertoires were each analyzed separately, with the exception of combined analyses, where CD4+ and CD8+ sequences were merged in silico. A clone was considered expanded if an increase in frequency of at least 2-fold after treatment relative to C1D1 was found, and a pseudocount of 0.5 was applied to clones undetected at baseline. Clones with 0 or 1 copy at C1D1 were defined as singleton clones, while clones with 2 or more copies were defined as non-singleton clones. By matching protein sequences in sorted samples from the same patient, clones expanded in unsorted samples were annotated as CD4+, CD8+ or unknown. Diversity changes from C1D1 to C4D1 were tested in paired samples using Wilcoxon tests. Sourced from immuneACCESS, this table was stored by TCRdb with only in-frame sequences that have V and J called. A share of the clones is absent; for the studies checked, an unresolved V gene accounts for under half, and the remainder has no known explanation. V and J calls and clone size are copied from that table; D and trimming were computed from the DNA. The sample table contains roughly 64,000 clones; only one count was recorded for about 90% of them. The ten largest clones represent 10% of the sample.

A remark on this clone: What this receptor recognizes is not known. No base quality values were provided; no much bigger clone lies one nucleotide off.

Points the paper makes about the study in general: Only a single clinical trial cohort was studied, and what caused the repertoire differences, possibly disease activity or prior therapy, remained undefined. Trial patients achieving complete response had baseline diversity similar to newly diagnosed patients, whereas partial responders and progressors had significantly lower diversity. Diversity was lower in patients who began nivolumab less than 1 year after ASCT, so these patients were left out of later analyses to avoid confounding by immune reconstitution. By C4D1, a significant rise was seen in CD4+ TCR diversity but not in CD8+ TCR diversity (p=0.0027 vs p=0.16), and the rise was most apparent among complete responders (p=0.02). Baseline TCR diversity was reported to be lower in newly diagnosed patients than in healthy donors, and even lower in relapsed/refractory patients.

This TCR was recovered from a human donor with classical Hodgkin lymphoma. The V and J segments used are TRBV5-1 and TRBJ2-5; 5 matching bases give a weak D call of TRBD2. The sample in question was peripheral blood mononuclear cells (PBMCs), obtained before the fourth cycle of nivolumab. CDR3 reads: CASSFGLAKETQYF. The nucleotide sequence is TGCGCCAGCAGCTTCGGACTGGCTAAAGAGACCCAGTACTTC.